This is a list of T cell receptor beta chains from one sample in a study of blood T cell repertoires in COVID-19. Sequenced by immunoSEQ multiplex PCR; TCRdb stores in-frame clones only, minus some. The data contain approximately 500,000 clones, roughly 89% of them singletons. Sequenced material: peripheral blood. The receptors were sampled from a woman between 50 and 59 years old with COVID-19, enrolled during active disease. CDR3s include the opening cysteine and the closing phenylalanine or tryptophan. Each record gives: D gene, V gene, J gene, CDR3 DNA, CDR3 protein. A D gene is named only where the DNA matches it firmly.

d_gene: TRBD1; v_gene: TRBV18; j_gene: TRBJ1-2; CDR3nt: TGTGCCAGCTCACCACGACAGGGCCCTAGTCAAGCCTATGGCTACACCTTC; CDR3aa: CASSPRQGPSQAYGYTF
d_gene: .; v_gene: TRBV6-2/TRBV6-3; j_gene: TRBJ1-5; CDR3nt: TGTGCCAGCAGTTACGGGGGGGCGGGTCAGCCCCAGCATTTT; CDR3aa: CASSYGGAGQPQHF
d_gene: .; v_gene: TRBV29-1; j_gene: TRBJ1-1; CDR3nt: TGCAGCGTTGTTCCGGGAGGTCGGGTGAACACTGAAGCTTTCTTT; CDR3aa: CSVVPGGRVNTEAFF
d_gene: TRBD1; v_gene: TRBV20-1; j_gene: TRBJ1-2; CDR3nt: TGCAGTGCTAGTATGACAGGGGGCTATGGCTACACCTTC; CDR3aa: CSASMTGGYGYTF
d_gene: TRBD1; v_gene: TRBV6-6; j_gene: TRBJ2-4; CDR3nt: TGTGCCAGCAGTCTCGGGACAGTAGAAAACATTCAGTACTTC; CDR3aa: CASSLGTVENIQYF
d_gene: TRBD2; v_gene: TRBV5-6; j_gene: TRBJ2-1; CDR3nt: TGTGCCAGCAGCTTGATAGGGAGGGATGAGCAGTTCTTC; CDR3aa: CASSLIGRDEQFF
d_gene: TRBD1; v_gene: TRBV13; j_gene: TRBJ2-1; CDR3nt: TGTGCCAGCAGCGCAGGACAGGGCCTTAGGAATGAGCAGTTCTTC; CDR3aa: CASSAGQGLRNEQFF
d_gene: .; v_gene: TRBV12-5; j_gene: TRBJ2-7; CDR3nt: TGTGCTAGTGCAACGGCTACATCGGGGGAGCAGTACTTC; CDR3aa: CASATATSGEQYF
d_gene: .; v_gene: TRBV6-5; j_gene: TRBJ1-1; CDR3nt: TGTGCCAGCCTCCATCAGGGAACGGAAGCTTTCTTT; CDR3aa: CASLHQGTEAFF
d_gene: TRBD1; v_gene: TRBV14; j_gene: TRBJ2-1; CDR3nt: TGTGCCAGCAGCCCCCGACAGGGGGTCTACAATGAGCAGTTCTTC; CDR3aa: CASSPRQGVYNEQFF
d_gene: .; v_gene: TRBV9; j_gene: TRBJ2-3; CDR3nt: TGTGCCAGCAGTGCCGGGACTTACACAGATACGCAGTATTTT; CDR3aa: CASSAGTYTDTQYF